This T cell receptor beta chain came from a study of beta chain features in type 1 diabetes. The wider study: There was similarity between patients and healthy donors in age, gender and cell yields. There were approximately 110,000,000 sorted cells examined across all samples. Study-level results: Shorter TCRB CDR3s, moderately but significantly so, marked every one of the four CD4+ subsets in Type 1 diabetes patients.

This clone occurred a few times. The antigen remains unidentified. All of the isolated RNA was reverse transcribed, so expressed TCRB transcripts were sequenced. Profiled with immunoSEQ multiplex PCR; TCRdb holds only in-frame clones, not every one. The sample has tens of thousands of clones, about 71% seen once. CDR1 is SGHRS and CDR2 is YFSETQ in the germline V gene. This CDR3 region has 14 residues. V shed 5 bases and J shed 5 bases, with 13 bases lying between them. Heparinised blood was drawn once per donor, averaging roughly 110 mL. The sequencing sample was made of stem cell memory CD4+ T cells from blood. The J gene is TRBJ1-4, the V gene TRBV5-1, with TRBD1 as a possible D gene (6 bases). This TCR came from a woman aged 40 to 50 with type 1 diabetes. CDR3: CASSQQGENEKLFF. DNA of the CDR3: TGCGCCAGCAGTCAACAGGGAGAGAATGAAAAACTGTTTTTT.